This T cell receptor (beta chain) comes out of a study of blood T cell repertoires in COVID-19. Study-level information: The United States, Italy and Spain supplied acute and convalescent COVID-19 samples. PBMCs, B-cell-depleted T cells, or T cells provided the cDNA or gDNA that made up the material.

Original handling: Reference gene primer amplification yielded estimated nucleated cell counts. The method was immunoSEQ multiplex PCR; TCRdb's version includes in-frame clones alone and lacks a portion of them. V, J and clone size reflect that table, while D and trimming were determined from the DNA. The table records about 70,000 clones, approximately 89% of them present only once. V was clipped by 4 bases and J by 7 bases, with 18 bases between them. CDR1 and CDR2 (germline): SGDLS, YYNGEE. This CDR3 comprises 14 residues. The chain recombines TRBV9 with TRBJ2-7; D unclear. The sequence was collected from an elderly woman with active or convalescent COVID-19. Sequencing used peripheral blood. CDR3 protein: CASSPQISVEEQYF. The CDR3 DNA is TGTGCCAGCAGCCCACAGATATCCGTCGAGGAGCAGTACTTC.